Shown below are 21 T cell receptor beta chains from a single sample sequenced in a study of early T cells in non-severe SARS-CoV-2 infection. One entry per CDR3 protein, called by TCRdb with MiXCR from the 5' RACE reads. The sample holds fewer than 100,000 distinct CDR3 sequences; around 12% are singletons and the top ten take around 3.6%. Sequencing was done on a sample of whole blood. The receptors shown here come from an adult who was a healthcare worker with PCR-confirmed SARS-CoV-2 infection or an uninfected control (not recorded which).

The chain has TRBV20-1 and TRBJ2-5, with unresolved D. V was pared by 6 bases and J by 5 bases, with 13 bases between. The germline CDR1 and CDR2 sequences are DFQATT and SNEGSKA (reference sequence). The CDR3 is made up of 12 amino acids. CDR3 DNA: TGCAGTGCCACGCCGACCGGGGAGACCCAGTACTTC. Protein sequence: CSATPTGETQYF.

This chain joins TRBV6-5 and TRBJ2-2, with 12 positions matching TRBD1. V lost 4 bases and J lost 5; bases outside the gene matches: 2. CDR3 size: 15 residues. The germline gives CDR1 MNHEY, CDR2 SVGAGI. For the CDR3, the DNA is TGTGCCAGCAGTTTGGGACAGGGGGCAACCGGGGAGCTGTTTTTT. It yields the protein CASSLGQGATGELFF.

This clonotype was seen ten or more times. The chain recombines TRBV7-3 with TRBJ2-7; 8 nucleotides match TRBD2. Germline assignment: CDR1 SGHTA and CDR2 FQGTGA. J was trimmed by 6 bases and V by 2 bases; bases with no gene match: 6. This CDR3 contains 14 residues. The CDR3 here is CASSLAGRAGEQYF. CDR3 nucleotides: TGTGCCAGCAGCTTAGCCGGGAGGGCCGGCGAGCAGTACTTC.

The CDR3 DNA reads as TGCAGTGCTAGGTGGACAGGAACCGGGGAGCTGTTTTTT. It translates to CSARWTGTGELFF. The chain carries TRBV20-1 and TRBJ2-2; 7 bases fit TRBD1. V shed 3 bases, J shed 5 bases, and the junction held 3 bases outside the gene matches. Germline V gene lookup returns CDR1 DFQATT and CDR2 SNEGSKA (reference sequence). This CDR3 spans 13 amino acids.

This clonotype was counted only a few times. V is TRBV7-9 and J is TRBJ2-3, with 8 bases aligning to TRBD2. Germline V gene data show CDR1 as SEHNR and CDR2 as FQNEAQ (reference sequence). Trimming cost V 2 bases and J 4 bases; bases outside gene matches: 5. The CDR3 covers 15 residues. CDR3 loop: CASSLSGSRADTQYF. The CDR3 nucleotides are TGTGCCAGCAGCTTAAGCGGGAGCCGCGCAGATACGCAGTATTTT.

The chain combines TRBV9 with TRBJ2-1; D not certain. This CDR3 is 14 amino acids long. V lost 4 bases and J lost 7, with 15 bases in between. Germline V lookup: CDR1 SGDLS, CDR2 YYNGEE. Here the CDR3 DNA reads TGTGCCAGCAGCTCACCTATATTGGGGAATGAGCAGTTCTTC. Translating it yields CASSSPILGNEQFF. Based on the CDR3 plus reference TRBV9 and TRBJ2-1, the full variable domain is DSGVTQTPKHLITATGQRVTLRCSPRSGDLSVYWYQQSLDQGLQFLIQYYNGEERAKGNILERFSAQQFPDLHSELNLSSLELGDSALYFCASSSPILGNEQFFGPGTRLTVL.

The CDR3 region has the DNA TGCGCCAGCAGCCCCGGACAGGGGGCGAACACTGAAGCTTTCTTT. This gives the protein CASSPGQGANTEAFF. V and J are TRBV5-1 and TRBJ1-1; 11 nucleotides match TRBD1. V gave up 4 bases and J gave up 1 base; unmatched junction bases: 3. The V gene's germline CDR1 is SGHRS and CDR2 YFSETQ. There are 15 residues in the CDR3.

This clonotype appeared many times. The chain links TRBV12-3 or TRBV12-4 to TRBJ1-3; no definite D call. V was trimmed by 3 bases and J by 9 bases, leaving 12 bases between them. CDR3 size: 13 residues. CDR3 loop: CASSLEWGGTIYF. As DNA, the CDR3 is TGTGCCAGCAGTTTGGAGTGGGGAGGCACCATATATTTT.

The chain has TRBV18 and TRBJ2-7, with 7 positions matching TRBD1. The CDR3 extends over 15 amino acids. The ends lost 3 bases at V and 5 bases at J; junction bases unmatched: 10. CDR1 KGHSH and CDR2 LQKENI come from the germline V gene. The CDR3 protein is CASSPAGTDFHEQYF. The CDR3 nucleotides read TGTGCCAGCTCACCTGCCGGGACAGATTTCCACGAGCAGTACTTC. Full variable domain (rest looked up from reference TRBV18 and TRBJ2-7): NAGVMQNPRHLVRRRGQEARLRCSPMKGHSHVYWYRQLPEEGLKFMVYLQKENIIDESGMPKERFSAEFPKEGPSILRIQQVVRGDSAAYFCASSPAGTDFHEQYFGPGTRLTVT.

V and J are TRBV28 and TRBJ2-1; TRBD2 agrees at 12 bases. This CDR3 has 16 amino acids. After removal of 4 bases from V and 4 bases from J, the junction contained 5 bases not matched to a gene. Germline V CDR1 and CDR2: MDHEN, SYDVKM. CDR3 DNA: TGTGCCAGCAGTTCCTCCGGGACTAGCGGGTACAATGAGCAGTTCTTC. Its translation is CASSSSGTSGYNEQFF. Full variable domain (outside the CDR3, taken from reference TRBV28 and TRBJ2-1): DVKVTQSSRYLVKRTGEKVFLECVQDMDHENMFWYRQDPGLGLRLIYFSYDVKMKEKGDIPEGYSVSREKKERFSLILESASTNQTSMYLCASSSSGTSGYNEQFFGPGTRLTVL.

There are many counts of this clonotype. This chain connects TRBV12-3 or TRBV12-4 to TRBJ1-1, with D hard to call. Trimming stripped 6 bases from V and 4 bases from J, with 6 bases between. This CDR3 has 11 residues. CDR3 nucleotides: TGTGCCAGCAGCCCACTCACTGAAGCTTTCTTT. Translated: CASSPLTEAFF.

This clonotype was recorded once. The chain combines TRBV21-1 with TRBJ2-7; TRBD1, as called in the table, went unchecked against the DNA. TRBV21-1 is a pseudogene locus. CDR3 length: 19 amino acids. CDR3: CACSKPPQTTGSGAYEQYF. The CDR3 DNA reads as TGTGCCTGCAGCAAACCCCCTCAGACTACAGGGAGCGGTGCCTACGAGCAGTACTTC.

This clonotype was found a few times. The chain uses TRBV20-1 and TRBJ2-1; D is unresolved. The germline CDR1 and CDR2 sequences are DFQATT and SNEGSKA (reference sequence). Trimming took off 5 bases at V and 2 bases at J, with 7 bases between the two ends. This CDR3 is built from 12 residues. The CDR3 spells CSAGGTYNEQFF. CDR3 bases: TGCAGTGCTGGTGGAACCTACAATGAGCAGTTCTTC.

This clonotype was picked up many times. V gene TRBV28 combines with J gene TRBJ2-1; the D gene is possibly TRBD2 (5 bases). CDR3 size: 12 residues. With 8 bases removed from V and 5 bases from J, the gap between germline ends came to 10 bases. CDR1 is MDHEN and CDR2 is SYDVKM in the germline V gene. The CDR3 spells CASRETDNEQFF. The CDR3 DNA reads as TGTGCCAGCCGGGAAACTGACAATGAGCAGTTCTTC.

In its sample, this clonotype was seen a few times. The V call is TRBV7-9, the J call TRBJ1-4; a possible D gene is TRBD1 (5 bases). Trimming left V 5 bases short and J 0 bases short, with 10 bases between. CDR1 is SEHNR and CDR2 is FQNEAQ in the germline V gene (reference sequence). This CDR3 region has 15 residues. CDR3 nucleotides: TGTGCCAGCAGCGTAGACAGAGCAACTAATGAAAAACTGTTTTTT. Translating it yields CASSVDRATNEKLFF. Variable domain in full (rest from reference TRBV7-9 and TRBJ1-4): DTGVSQNPRHKITKRGQNVTFRCDPISEHNRLYWYRQTLGQGPEFLTYFQNEAQLEKSRLLSDRFSAERPKGSFSTLEIQRTEQGDSAMYLCASSVDRATNEKLFFGSGTQLSVL.

The rearrangement joins TRBV12-3 or TRBV12-4 to TRBJ1-6, with D unclear. With 5 bases removed from V and 11 bases from J, the gap between germline ends came to 10 bases. This CDR3 is built from 12 residues. The CDR3 coding sequence is TGTGCCAGCAGTCCGGCCCCCCCACCCCTCCACTTT. Translated: CASSPAPPPLHF.

This clonotype was picked up a small number of times. This rearrangement joins TRBV12-3 or TRBV12-4 to TRBJ2-6, with 7 bases that match TRBD2. The length of the CDR3 is 18 residues. The V segment lost 6 bases and the J segment 0 bases; nucleotides outside the gene matches: 11. The CDR3 loop reads CASSRREGSSSGANVLTF. CDR3 DNA sequence: TGTGCCAGCAGCCGGAGGGAGGGCTCTAGCTCTGGGGCCAACGTCCTGACTTTC.

This clonotype was counted between two and nine times. The rearrangement joins TRBV13 to TRBJ2-3; 8 nucleotides line up with TRBD2. The CDR3 is made up of 14 amino acids. Losses at the gene ends were 4 bases for V and 5 bases for J; bases not matched to a gene: 5. The germline gives CDR1 PRHDT, CDR2 FYEKMQ (reference sequence). The CDR3 loop is CASSYSGNGDTQYF. Here the CDR3 DNA reads TGTGCCAGCAGCTATAGCGGGAATGGAGATACGCAGTATTTT.

The CDR3: CSASSQQETQYF. The CDR3 DNA sequence: TGCAGTGCTAGTTCACAGCAAGAGACCCAGTACTTC. This chain links TRBV20-1 with TRBJ2-5, with unresolved D. Germline CDR1 and CDR2: DFQATT and SNEGSKA (reference sequence). CDR3 length equals 12 residues. V lost 3 bases and J 2 bases, leaving 7 bases between the germline ends.

This clonotype was recorded a few times. V usage is TRBV5-4 and J usage is TRBJ1-4; D is perhaps TRBD1 (6 bases). Per germline, CDR1 SGHNT and CDR2 YYREEE (reference sequence). The CDR3 is made up of 17 amino acids. Trimming pared 2 bases from V and 0 bases from J, leaving 14 bases between. The CDR3 DNA sequence: TGTGCCAGCAGCTTCGGAGGGGGTTTTGCAACTAATGAAAAACTGTTTTTT. It yields the protein CASSFGGGFATNEKLFF. The variable domain in full, completed from reference TRBV5-4 and TRBJ1-4, reads ETGVTQSPTHLIKTRGQQVTLRCSSQSGHNTVSWYQQALGQGPQFIFQYYREEENGRGNFPPRFSGLQFPNYSSELNVNALELDDSALYLCASSFGGGFATNEKLFFGSGTQLSVL.

In its sample, this clonotype was seen once. A much more abundant neighbour one base away suggests this may be a read error. The chain recombines TRBV2 with TRBJ2-3, with 8 nucleotides matching TRBD2. Germline V gives CDR1 SNHLY, CDR2 FYNNEI. Unmatched junction bases numbered 13, after V lost 11 bases and J lost 0 bases. CDR3 length: 16 amino acids. The CDR3 protein is CAGETAGASSTDTQYF. CDR3 sequence (DNA): TGTGCCGGGGAGACAGCGGGAGCTAGTAGCACAGATACGCAGTATTTT.